A selection of T cell receptor beta chains follows, all from one sample in a study of blood T cell repertoires in COVID-19. This table comes from immunoSEQ multiplex PCR, and its TCRdb copy is limited to in-frame clones, with some not included. The top ten hold 7% to 10% of the sample, which has about 160,000 clones, approximately 79% seen once. The material sequenced was peripheral blood. These receptors came from a woman in her sixties with COVID-19, enrolled during active disease. CDR3s include the opening cysteine and the closing phenylalanine or tryptophan. The order of the fields is D gene, clone size, V gene, J gene, CDR3 protein, CDR3 DNA. A D gene is named only where the DNA matches it firmly. Size is omitted from some rows. Given values are once, few, many or a class for expanded clones.

d_call: .; clone_size: .; v_call: TRBV5-5; j_call: TRBJ1-5; cdr3_aa: CASSWGTERGQPQHF; cdr3_nt: TGTGCCAGCAGCTGGGGGACTGAGCGCGGACAGCCCCAGCATTTT
d_call: .; clone_size: .; v_call: TRBV28; j_call: TRBJ1-2; cdr3_aa: CASSLSPAGDYGYTF; cdr3_nt: TGTGCCAGCAGTTTAAGTCCGGCCGGGGACTATGGCTACACCTTC
d_call: .; clone_size: .; v_call: TRBV27; j_call: TRBJ2-3; cdr3_aa: CASSQSRNTQYF; cdr3_nt: TGTGCCAGCAGTCAATCGAGAAATACGCAGTATTTT
d_call: TRBD2; clone_size: once; v_call: TRBV6-5; j_call: TRBJ2-5; cdr3_aa: CASSYVREGRETQYF; cdr3_nt: TGTGCCAGCAGTTACGTCCGGGAGGGCCGGGAGACCCAGTACTTC
d_call: TRBD2; clone_size: .; v_call: TRBV3-1/TRBV3-2; j_call: TRBJ2-3; cdr3_aa: CASASGGTGRTDTQYF; cdr3_nt: TGTGCCAGCGCTAGCGGGGGCACGGGTCGCACAGATACGCAGTATTTT
d_call: .; clone_size: once; v_call: TRBV7-9; j_call: TRBJ2-1; cdr3_aa: CASSSPTTLALSSYNEQFF; cdr3_nt: TGTGCCAGCAGCTCACCCACAACCCTAGCGTTGAGCTCCTACAATGAGCAGTTCTTC
d_call: .; clone_size: .; v_call: TRBV5-6; j_call: TRBJ2-5; cdr3_aa: CASSWRITTTQETQYF; cdr3_nt: TGTGCCAGCAGCTGGCGGATCACGACCACACAAGAGACCCAGTACTTC
d_call: .; clone_size: .; v_call: TRBV7-2; j_call: TRBJ1-1; cdr3_aa: CASSLAGGPQTEAFF; cdr3_nt: TGTGCCAGCAGCTTAGCGGGGGGGCCGCAAACTGAAGCTTTCTTT
d_call: TRBD2; clone_size: .; v_call: TRBV28; j_call: TRBJ2-3; cdr3_aa: CASSRLAGGTSTDTQYF; cdr3_nt: TGTGCCAGCAGTCGACTAGCGGGGGGGACTAGCACAGATACGCAGTATTTT
d_call: TRBD2; clone_size: .; v_call: TRBV28; j_call: TRBJ2-1; cdr3_aa: CASSAPRGLAGYEQFF; cdr3_nt: TGTGCCAGCAGTGCCCCGAGGGGACTAGCGGGCTATGAGCAGTTCTTC
d_call: .; clone_size: .; v_call: TRBV5-4; j_call: TRBJ2-3; cdr3_aa: CASSLPGAVSTDTQYF; cdr3_nt: TGTGCCAGCAGCTTGCCAGGGGCGGTAAGCACAGATACGCAGTATTTT
d_call: TRBD2; clone_size: few; v_call: TRBV7-2; j_call: TRBJ2-3; cdr3_aa: CASSLGLREGQDTQYF; cdr3_nt: TGTGCCAGCAGCTTAGGGTTGCGGGAGGGCCAAGATACGCAGTATTTT
d_call: TRBD2; clone_size: .; v_call: TRBV5-6; j_call: TRBJ2-1; cdr3_aa: CASNLFGGSSYNEQFF; cdr3_nt: TGTGCCAGCAATTTATTCGGCGGGAGCTCCTACAATGAGCAGTTCTTC
d_call: .; clone_size: .; v_call: TRBV4-1; j_call: TRBJ1-4; cdr3_aa: CASSNIIQANEKLFF; cdr3_nt: TGCGCCAGCAGCAACATAATCCAGGCTAATGAAAAACTGTTTTTT
d_call: TRBD2; clone_size: .; v_call: TRBV6-1; j_call: TRBJ2-1; cdr3_aa: CASSTSGSSYNEQFF; cdr3_nt: TGTGCCAGCAGTACTAGCGGGAGCTCCTACAATGAGCAGTTCTTC
d_call: .; clone_size: .; v_call: TRBV5-1; j_call: TRBJ2-1; cdr3_aa: CASSLGLGKENEQFF; cdr3_nt: TGCGCCAGCAGCTTGGGGCTAGGAAAGGAGAATGAGCAGTTCTTC
d_call: TRBD2; clone_size: .; v_call: TRBV2; j_call: TRBJ2-7; cdr3_aa: CASSEWGGEGSYEQYF; cdr3_nt: TGTGCCAGCAGTGAATGGGGGGGAGAAGGCTCCTACGAGCAGTACTTC
d_call: .; clone_size: .; v_call: TRBV6-5; j_call: TRBJ1-1; cdr3_aa: CASSYGGANTEAFF; cdr3_nt: TGTGCCAGCAGTTATGGGGGCGCGAACACTGAAGCTTTCTTT
d_call: .; clone_size: .; v_call: TRBV24-1; j_call: TRBJ2-7; cdr3_aa: CATSDTDRHGTYEQYF; cdr3_nt: TGTGCCACCAGTGATACCGACAGACATGGGACCTACGAGCAGTACTTC
d_call: TRBD2; clone_size: .; v_call: TRBV19; j_call: TRBJ2-1; cdr3_aa: CASSATRGGGYNEQFF; cdr3_nt: TGTGCCAGTAGTGCCACCCGGGGCGGGGGGTACAATGAGCAGTTCTTC
d_call: TRBD1; clone_size: .; v_call: TRBV6-5; j_call: TRBJ1-1; cdr3_aa: CASSPTLQGRAFF; cdr3_nt: TGTGCCAGCAGTCCTACCTTACAGGGGAGGGCTTTCTTT
d_call: .; clone_size: .; v_call: TRBV20-1; j_call: TRBJ1-2; cdr3_aa: CSASTGLGYTF; cdr3_nt: TGCAGTGCTAGCACAGGGCTAGGCTACACCTTC
d_call: .; clone_size: .; v_call: TRBV18; j_call: TRBJ1-3; cdr3_aa: CASSPLGQSIMDTIYF; cdr3_nt: TGTGCCAGCTCACCACTTGGACAGTCTATTATGGACACCATATATTTT
d_call: TRBD1; clone_size: .; v_call: TRBV27; j_call: TRBJ1-5; cdr3_aa: CASTRTGGASSQPQHF; cdr3_nt: TGTGCCAGCACCCGGACAGGGGGCGCAAGTTCCCAGCCCCAGCATTTT
d_call: .; clone_size: .; v_call: TRBV3-1/TRBV3-2; j_call: TRBJ1-1; cdr3_aa: CASAGTPNTEAFF; cdr3_nt: TGTGCCAGCGCCGGGACACCCAACACTGAAGCTTTCTTT
d_call: .; clone_size: .; v_call: TRBV10-3; j_call: TRBJ2-2; cdr3_aa: CAISESGPGELFF; cdr3_nt: TGTGCCATCAGTGAGTCGGGCCCCGGGGAGCTGTTTTTT
d_call: .; clone_size: many; v_call: TRBV6-5; j_call: TRBJ1-2; cdr3_aa: CASSNRAANYGYTF; cdr3_nt: TGTGCCAGCAGCAACAGGGCTGCCAACTATGGCTACACCTTC
d_call: TRBD2; clone_size: .; v_call: TRBV20-1; j_call: TRBJ2-4; cdr3_aa: CSASSQRDVTKNIQYF; cdr3_nt: TGCAGTGCTAGTTCGCAGCGGGATGTCACAAAAAACATTCAGTACTTC
d_call: .; clone_size: .; v_call: TRBV21-1; j_call: TRBJ1-4; cdr3_aa: CASGTGSSNEKLFF; cdr3_nt: TGTGCCAGCGGAACAGGGAGCTCAAATGAAAAACTGTTTTTT
d_call: .; clone_size: .; v_call: TRBV7-2; j_call: TRBJ1-2; cdr3_aa: CASSLGRRENGYTF; cdr3_nt: TGTGCCAGCAGCTTGGGTCGGAGGGAAAATGGCTACACCTTC
d_call: .; clone_size: .; v_call: TRBV9; j_call: TRBJ1-1; cdr3_aa: CASSVVMGGGTEAFF; cdr3_nt: TGTGCCAGCAGCGTAGTAATGGGGGGTGGAACTGAAGCTTTCTTT
d_call: TRBD1; clone_size: .; v_call: TRBV24-1; j_call: TRBJ1-5; cdr3_aa: CATSDDTWDRESTNISNQPQHF; cdr3_nt: TGTGCCACCAGTGATGATACATGGGACAGGGAGTCCACTAACATTAGCAATCAGCCCCAGCATTTT
d_call: .; clone_size: .; v_call: TRBV27; j_call: TRBJ2-5; cdr3_aa: CASSRQYLQETQYF; cdr3_nt: TGTGCCAGCAGCCGACAGTACCTCCAAGAGACCCAGTACTTC
d_call: .; clone_size: few; v_call: TRBV2; j_call: TRBJ2-3; cdr3_aa: CASRRATRADTQYF; cdr3_nt: TGTGCCAGCAGGCGCGCGACGAGGGCGGATACGCAGTATTTT
d_call: .; clone_size: .; v_call: TRBV18; j_call: TRBJ1-2; cdr3_aa: CASSHGETAGYGYTF; cdr3_nt: TGTGCCAGCTCACATGGGGAGACTGCAGGCTATGGCTACACCTTC
d_call: TRBD2; clone_size: .; v_call: TRBV29-1; j_call: TRBJ2-1; cdr3_aa: CSPSGALAGLYNEQFF; cdr3_nt: TGCAGCCCGTCGGGTGCGCTAGCGGGCCTATACAATGAGCAGTTCTTC
d_call: .; clone_size: few; v_call: TRBV2; j_call: TRBJ2-3; cdr3_aa: CASSEAPNQGDTQYF; cdr3_nt: TGTGCCAGCAGTGAGGCACCTAACCAGGGAGATACGCAGTATTTT
d_call: .; clone_size: medium-sized; v_call: TRBV3-1/TRBV3-2; j_call: TRBJ2-5; cdr3_aa: CASSHAGETQYF; cdr3_nt: TGTGCCAGCAGCCACGCAGGGGAGACCCAGTACTTC
d_call: .; clone_size: .; v_call: TRBV5-8; j_call: TRBJ1-6; cdr3_aa: CASSLVHGDFSNSPLHF; cdr3_nt: TGTGCCAGCAGCTTGGTGCACGGGGACTTTTCTAATTCACCCCTCCACTTT
d_call: TRBD1; clone_size: .; v_call: TRBV18; j_call: TRBJ1-4; cdr3_aa: CASSMTGLAANEKLFF; cdr3_nt: TGTGCCAGCTCAATGACAGGGTTGGCGGCTAATGAAAAACTGTTTTTT
d_call: TRBD1; clone_size: .; v_call: TRBV14; j_call: TRBJ1-2; cdr3_aa: CASSPTGILGYTF; cdr3_nt: TGTGCCAGCAGCCCGACAGGGATACTTGGCTACACCTTC
d_call: TRBD1; clone_size: .; v_call: TRBV9; j_call: TRBJ1-6; cdr3_aa: CASSVEGTGNSPLHF; cdr3_nt: TGTGCCAGCAGCGTAGAGGGGACAGGGAATTCACCCCTCCACTTT
d_call: TRBD2; clone_size: .; v_call: TRBV27; j_call: TRBJ2-2; cdr3_aa: CASSLGLATGELFF; cdr3_nt: TGTGCCAGCAGTTTAGGACTAGCGACCGGGGAGCTGTTTTTT
d_call: TRBD2; clone_size: once; v_call: TRBV11-2; j_call: TRBJ2-5; cdr3_aa: CASSLVVSGAYRSQYF; cdr3_nt: TGTGCCAGCAGCTTAGTGGTTAGCGGGGCCTACCGGTCCCAGTACTTC
d_call: TRBD1; clone_size: few; v_call: TRBV13; j_call: TRBJ1-1; cdr3_aa: CASSTSSPGGNTEAFF; cdr3_nt: TGTGCCAGCAGCACCTCGTCCCCAGGGGGAAACACTGAAGCTTTCTTT
d_call: TRBD2; clone_size: few; v_call: TRBV7-2; j_call: TRBJ2-7; cdr3_aa: CASSLEGFSGSSYEQYF; cdr3_nt: TGTGCCAGCAGCTTAGAGGGGTTTAGCGGGAGCTCCTACGAGCAGTACTTC
d_call: TRBD1; clone_size: once; v_call: TRBV19; j_call: TRBJ1-2; cdr3_aa: CASSAHPGTVAGGYTF; cdr3_nt: TGTGCCAGTAGTGCACATCCCGGGACAGTAGCAGGCGGCTACACCTTC
d_call: TRBD1; clone_size: .; v_call: TRBV28; j_call: TRBJ1-2; cdr3_aa: CASSLSTGEEALSLRNKYGYTF; cdr3_nt: TGTGCCAGCAGTCTATCAACAGGGGAAGAGGCCTTGTCCCTCAGGAACAAATATGGCTACACCTTC
d_call: .; clone_size: .; v_call: TRBV9; j_call: TRBJ2-3; cdr3_aa: CASNQPQGTDTQYF; cdr3_nt: TGTGCCAGCAACCAACCTCAGGGCACAGATACGCAGTATTTT
d_call: .; clone_size: .; v_call: TRBV3-1/TRBV3-2; j_call: TRBJ1-6; cdr3_aa: CASSQVLDRSSPLHF; cdr3_nt: TGTGCCAGCAGCCAAGTTCTGGACAGATCTTCACCCCTCCACTTT
d_call: TRBD1; clone_size: .; v_call: TRBV24-1; j_call: TRBJ1-5; cdr3_aa: CATSDLPRTGVNSNQPQHF; cdr3_nt: TGTGCCACCAGTGATTTGCCCCGGACAGGGGTGAATAGCAATCAGCCCCAGCATTTT
d_call: TRBD1; clone_size: .; v_call: TRBV15; j_call: TRBJ1-5; cdr3_aa: CATSRGGQISIANQPQHF; cdr3_nt: TGTGCCACCAGCAGAGGGGGACAGATCTCCATTGCCAATCAGCCCCAGCATTTT
d_call: TRBD1; clone_size: .; v_call: TRBV5-1; j_call: TRBJ2-2; cdr3_aa: CASSFGQENTGELFF; cdr3_nt: TGCGCCAGCAGCTTCGGACAGGAGAACACCGGGGAGCTGTTTTTT
d_call: TRBD1; clone_size: .; v_call: TRBV9; j_call: TRBJ2-1; cdr3_aa: CASSVPRTGKGYNEQFF; cdr3_nt: TGTGCCAGCAGCGTACCAAGGACAGGGAAGGGCTACAATGAGCAGTTCTTC
d_call: TRBD2; clone_size: .; v_call: TRBV4-3; j_call: TRBJ2-2; cdr3_aa: CASSQEAGLTGELFF; cdr3_nt: TGCGCCAGCAGCCAAGAAGCGGGATTAACCGGGGAGCTGTTTTTT
d_call: TRBD1; clone_size: .; v_call: TRBV7-9; j_call: TRBJ1-1; cdr3_aa: CASSSQGDGTEAFF; cdr3_nt: TGTGCCAGCAGCTCGCAGGGGGATGGCACTGAAGCTTTCTTT
d_call: .; clone_size: .; v_call: TRBV5-4; j_call: TRBJ1-1; cdr3_aa: CASSLPSGTKNTEAFF; cdr3_nt: TGTGCCAGCAGCCTGCCGTCAGGGACAAAGAACACTGAAGCTTTCTTT
d_call: TRBD1; clone_size: .; v_call: TRBV18; j_call: TRBJ2-2; cdr3_aa: CASSLDRGGGELFF; cdr3_nt: TGTGCCAGCTCACTGGACAGGGGCGGCGGGGAGCTGTTTTTT
d_call: TRBD1; clone_size: .; v_call: TRBV30; j_call: TRBJ1-1; cdr3_aa: CAWDRQGADTEAFF; cdr3_nt: TGTGCCTGGGATAGACAGGGGGCCGATACTGAAGCTTTCTTT